The 30 T cell receptor beta chains given below trace back to one sample, sequenced in a study of identical twins. TCRdb reprocessed the 5' RACE reads with MiXCR, giving one entry per CDR3 protein. The table lists roughly 700,000 distinct CDR3 sequences, 8.5% to 9% of them singletons. Another study also made use of these data, one on yellow fever vaccine responses in identical twins.

Sequenced material: PBMCs. The receptors were gathered from a woman aged 18 to 35 in good health.

The chain joins TRBV7-9 to TRBJ2-2; 9 nucleotides line up with TRBD1. CDR1 is SEHNR and CDR2 is FQNEAQ in the germline V gene (reference sequence). The CDR3 consists of 17 residues. J lost 1 base, V lost 4 bases, and 7 bases had no gene match. The CDR3 DNA reads TGTGCCAGCAGCTCACCCACAGGGGGCGTGAACACCGGGGAGCTGTTTTTT. This codes for CASSSPTGGVNTGELFF.

The table lists this clonotype with many counts. The rearrangement uses TRBV7-2 and TRBJ1-1; D unresolved. The germline gives CDR1 SGHTA, CDR2 FQGNSA. The CDR3 has 13 amino acids. The V and J ends lost 5 bases and 2 bases respectively, with 9 bases between them. CDR3 amino acids: CASSQTLNTEAFF. As DNA, the CDR3 is TGTGCCAGCAGCCAGACATTAAACACTGAAGCTTTCTTT.

Note on this clonotype: A much larger clonotype is one base distant, so this may be a read error. J is TRBJ2-7 and V is TRBV4-2; possible D gene TRBD1, 5 bases. This CDR3 is 15 amino acids long. The germline CDR1 and CDR2 sequences are LGHNA and YNFKEQ. Trimming took off 4 bases at V and 2 bases at J, with 15 bases between the two ends. The CDR3 DNA is TGTGCCAGCAGCCGAGATGGAACAGGTACCTACGAGCAGTACTTC. Protein product: CASSRDGTGTYEQYF.

This chain uses TRBV6-2 or TRBV6-3 with TRBJ2-7; a possible D gene is TRBD1 (5 bases). Per germline, CDR1 MNHEY and CDR2 SVGEGT. V lost 4 bases to trimming and J lost 0 bases, with 13 bases between them. The CDR3 covers 15 residues. The DNA for the CDR3 is TGTGCCAGCAGTTCAGGGTCTATGGACTCCTACGAGCAGTACTTC. Protein sequence: CASSSGSMDSYEQYF.

Many counts were recorded for this clonotype. The CDR3 DNA is TGTGCCAGCAGCCAAGCGATCGGAAGCTCTGAAGCTTTCTTT. Its translation: CASSQAIGSSEAFF. The chain carries TRBV3-1 and TRBJ1-1; D call uncertain. Trimming shortened V by 1 base and J by 6 bases, and 12 bases separated the two germline ends. The CDR3 has 14 residues. CDR1 and CDR2 from the germline V gene are LGHDT and YNNKEL (reference sequence).

The genes are TRBV6-5 and TRBJ2-7; the match to TRBD1 covers 7 bases. J gave up 0 bases and V 2 bases, and 7 bases lay outside the gene matches. The germline gives CDR1 MNHEY, CDR2 SVGAGI. The CDR3 runs 16 residues. DNA for the CDR3: TGTGCCAGCAGTTACATAGGGACAGAGAGCTCCTACGAGCAGTACTTC. Protein: CASSYIGTESSYEQYF.

The table lists this clonotype with a few counts. V and J are TRBV5-4 and TRBJ1-1; D is uncertain. Per germline, CDR1 SGHNT and CDR2 YYREEE (reference sequence). The V end was cut by 3 bases, the J end by 0 bases, with 9 bases between. This CDR3 has 14 residues. The DNA for the CDR3 is TGTGCCAGCAGCTGGGAAAGGGTGAACACTGAAGCTTTCTTT. Protein: CASSWERVNTEAFF.

The V gene is TRBV11-2, the J gene TRBJ2-5, with 15 bases identical to TRBD2. V lost 5 bases, J lost 5 bases, and 9 bases stayed unmatched. The CDR3 length is 17 residues. Germline V gene lookup returns CDR1 SGHAT and CDR2 FQNNGV. CDR3 coding DNA: TGTGCCAGCAGCGGACTAGCGGGGGGGTTCATAGGGGAGACCCAGTACTTC. This gives the protein CASSGLAGGFIGETQYF.

This clonotype was seen more than once but under ten times. The chain is built from TRBV28 and TRBJ2-7, with 7 nucleotides matching TRBD1. The germline V gene has CDR1 MDHEN and CDR2 SYDVKM. The CDR3 runs to 12 residues. The V gene end was trimmed by 6 bases and the J gene end by 3 bases; junction bases not matched to a gene: 2. Written as DNA, the CDR3 is TGTGCCAGCAGAAGGACAGGCTACGAGCAGTACTTC. It yields the protein CASRRTGYEQYF.

The chain has TRBV5-6 and TRBJ2-1, with 8 bases fitting TRBD2. The V gene end was trimmed by 0 bases and the J gene end by 1 base; junction bases not matched to a gene: 9. Germline V CDR1 and CDR2: SGHDT, YYEEEE. This CDR3 comprises 18 residues. The CDR3 sequence: CASSLANSGALSYNEQFF. The CDR3 DNA follows: TGTGCCAGCAGCTTGGCGAATAGCGGGGCTTTATCCTACAATGAGCAGTTCTTC.

This clonotype turned up a few times. Since a much larger clone is just one base distant, this may be a read error. The rearrangement joins TRBV14 to TRBJ2-7; D remains ambiguous. CDR3 length equals 13 residues. Germline V gene data show CDR1 as SGHDN and CDR2 as FVKESK. Between the trimmed V and J ends, which lost 1 base and 3 bases, there was a span of 7 bases. The CDR3 is CASSQVPFYEQYF. The CDR3 nucleotides read TGTGCCAGCAGCCAAGTCCCCTTCTACGAGCAGTACTTC.

This CDR3 is CSAGGPPGRNSYEQYF. The CDR3, as DNA: TGCAGTGCTGGAGGGCCGCCAGGGAGAAACTCCTACGAGCAGTACTTC. This chain connects TRBV20-1 to TRBJ2-7; a possible D gene is TRBD2 (6 bases). The germline CDR1 and CDR2 sequences are DFQATT and SNEGSKA (reference sequence). Trimming cost V 5 bases and J 0 bases, with 20 bases left between them. CDR3 length: 16 amino acids.

This clonotype showed up just a few times. In DNA, the CDR3 is TGTGCCAGCACCCCCGGGACCCTCTCTGGAAACACCATATATTTT. Translated: CASTPGTLSGNTIYF. The rearrangement links TRBV7-9 to TRBJ1-3; TRBD1 might be the D (5 bases). V lost 7 bases to trimming and J lost 0 bases, with 13 bases between them. Germline V gives CDR1 SEHNR, CDR2 FQNEAQ (reference sequence). CDR3 length equals 15 residues.

The chain uses TRBV19 and TRBJ1-1; a weak D match, TRBD1 (6 bases). This CDR3 is built from 15 residues. Germline lookup yields CDR1 LNHDA and CDR2 SQIVND (reference sequence). Trimming took off 7 bases at V and 3 bases at J, with 18 bases between the two ends. The chain's CDR3 is CASTITGGADTEAFF. The CDR3 DNA is TGTGCCAGTACCATAACGGGGGGCGCGGACACTGAAGCTTTCTTT.

This clonotype has just a few counts. The gene calls are TRBV7-9 and TRBJ2-7; D call uncertain. Germline CDR1 and CDR2: SEHNR and FQNEAQ (reference sequence). CDR3 length: 12 amino acids. V was clipped by 4 bases and J by 4 bases, with 8 bases between them. This CDR3 is CASSSEVYEQYF. DNA for the CDR3: TGTGCCAGCAGCTCCGAGGTGTACGAGCAGTACTTC.

This clonotype showed up just a few times. The chain is built from TRBV3-1 and TRBJ1-5; D gene ambiguous. Germline V CDR1 and CDR2: LGHDT, YNNKEL (reference sequence). Trimming pared 4 bases from V and 10 bases from J, leaving 11 bases between. CDR3 length equals 12 residues. The CDR3 bases are TGTGCCAGCAGCCCTCTGGACGGCCCCCAGCATTTT. It is translated as CASSPLDGPQHF.

In its sample, this clonotype was seen a few times. V is TRBV2 and J is TRBJ1-6; a possible D gene is TRBD1 (5 bases). Germline assignment: CDR1 SNHLY and CDR2 FYNNEI. The CDR3 spans 12 residues. Trimming cost V 7 bases and J 7 bases, with 8 bases left between them. The CDR3 spells CASTGTNSPLHF. CDR3 DNA: TGTGCCAGCACAGGGACGAATTCACCCCTCCACTTT.

This clonotype was detected only a few times. The chain couples TRBV27 to TRBJ2-7, with 14 bases aligning to TRBD2. The CDR3 contains 17 residues. The trim removed 0 bases at V and 3 bases at J, leaving 4 bases unmatched. Germline CDR1 reads MNHEY; CDR2 reads SMNVEV (reference sequence). The CDR3 is CASSLSGLAGDFYEQYF. The CDR3 DNA reads TGTGCCAGCAGTTTATCGGGACTAGCGGGAGATTTCTACGAGCAGTACTTC.

Ten or more counts support this clonotype. This chain joins TRBV3-1 and TRBJ2-1, with D unclear. There are 11 residues in the CDR3. V lost 1 base, J lost 10 bases, and 5 bases lay in between. Germline V gene sequence: CDR1 LGHDT, CDR2 YNNKEL (reference sequence). The CDR3 loop is CASSQVREQFF. The CDR3 DNA sequence: TGTGCCAGCAGCCAAGTGAGGGAGCAGTTCTTC.

The chain employs TRBV18 and TRBJ2-7; 9 nucleotides align to TRBD1. CDR1 KGHSH and CDR2 LQKENI come from the germline V gene. Trimming removed 3 bases from V and 2 bases from J; junction bases left unmatched: 5. The CDR3 length is 15 residues. CDR3 residues: CASSPGTGKTYEQYF. DNA of the CDR3: TGTGCCAGCTCACCGGGGACAGGGAAAACCTACGAGCAGTACTTC.

The sample holds a few counts of this clonotype. The chain links TRBV4-2 to TRBJ1-6; D not certain. The CDR3 length is 16 residues. Germline V gene lookup returns CDR1 LGHNA and CDR2 YNFKEQ. The ends were cut back, 4 bases at V and 4 bases at J, with 14 bases in the middle. The CDR3 sequence is CASSPWRLSYNSPLHF. CDR3 sequence (DNA): TGTGCCAGCAGCCCCTGGAGACTCTCTTATAATTCACCCCTCCACTTT.

The chain employs TRBV6-1 and TRBJ2-2, with D perhaps matching TRBD1 (5 bases). The CDR3 sequence is 16 residues long. Trimming removed 5 bases from V and 0 bases from J, with 13 bases in between. Germline V gives CDR1 MNHNS, CDR2 SASEGT. The DNA of the CDR3 is TGTGCCAGCAGTAGGGGCGATATAACGAACACCGGGGAGCTGTTTTTT. Amino acids: CASSRGDITNTGELFF.

This clonotype was seen ten or more times. The chain recombines TRBV29-1 with TRBJ2-7; 9 nucleotides align to TRBD1. The CDR3 loop spans 16 amino acids. Losses at the gene ends were 4 bases for V and 3 bases for J; bases not matched to a gene: 13. Germline CDR1 is SQVTM and CDR2 is ANQGSEA. The CDR3 loop is CSVGGGLGQGSYEQYF. CDR3 in DNA: TGCAGCGTTGGAGGGGGACTGGGACAGGGAAGCTACGAGCAGTACTTC.

The chain recombines TRBV27 with TRBJ1-4, with D uncertain. The CDR3 contains 13 residues. Germline CDR1 MNHEY, CDR2 SMNVEV (reference sequence). The germline V and J ends were trimmed by 3 bases and 10 bases, with 12 bases remaining between them. This CDR3 is CASSFNRDGKLFF. For the CDR3, the DNA is TGTGCCAGCAGTTTCAACCGAGATGGAAAACTGTTTTTT.

This clonotype has just a few counts. V is TRBV11-3 and J is TRBJ2-1; unclear D gene. The CDR3 is 13 amino acids. The V end lost 0 bases, the J end lost 9 bases, and 9 bases lay between the germline ends. Germline V gene lookup returns CDR1 SGHNT and CDR2 YENEEA. This chain's CDR3 is CASSLEFSGEQFF. Here the CDR3 DNA reads TGTGCCAGCAGCTTAGAATTCAGTGGTGAGCAGTTCTTC.

In this sample, this clonotype turned up a few times. V is TRBV6-2 or TRBV6-3 and J is TRBJ2-7, with TRBD2 identical over 7 bases. CDR3 size: 13 residues. The V segment lost 7 bases and the J segment 4 bases; nucleotides outside the gene matches: 7. From germline, CDR1 is MNHEY and CDR2 SVGEGT. CDR3 DNA: TGTGCCAGCATCGGGCTTAGCGGGTACGAGCAGTACTTC. Amino acid sequence: CASIGLSGYEQYF.

This rearrangement joins TRBV5-1 to TRBJ2-7; 8 bases map to TRBD1. The J segment lost 2 bases and the V segment lost 4 bases, leaving 8 bases of the junction unmatched. The CDR3 contains 15 residues. CDR1 is SGHRS, CDR2 YFSETQ, per germline. The CDR3 protein is CASSPTGAEPYEQYF. In DNA, the CDR3 is TGCGCCAGCAGCCCGACAGGGGCCGAACCCTACGAGCAGTACTTC.

In this sample, this clonotype turned up a few times. This sequence joins TRBV5-4 and TRBJ2-1; D remains ambiguous. Trimming shortened V by 2 bases and J by 11 bases, and 11 bases separated the two germline ends. The CDR3 runs to 12 residues. The V gene's germline CDR1 is SGHNT and CDR2 YYREEE (reference sequence). CDR3 DNA sequence: TGTGCCAGCAGCTTCGGTCCCATGCAGCAGTTCTTC. Its protein is CASSFGPMQQFF. Complete variable domain (other parts from reference TRBV5-4 and TRBJ2-1): ETGVTQSPTHLIKTRGQQVTLRCSSQSGHNTVSWYQQALGQGPQFIFQYYREEENGRGNFPPRFSGLQFPNYSSELNVNALELDDSALYLCASSFGPMQQFFGPGTRLTVL.

This clonotype was detected only a few times. J is TRBJ1-1 and V is TRBV5-1; D may be TRBD1 (6 bases). The CDR3 extends over 14 amino acids. Trimming cost V 4 bases and J 1 base, with 11 bases left between them. Germline assignment: CDR1 SGHRS and CDR2 YFSETQ. CDR3 bases: TGCGCCAGCAGCGTCGGGACACAGAACACTGAAGCTTTCTTT. This encodes CASSVGTQNTEAFF.

This clonotype was seen ten or more times. CDR3 sequence: CASSQRGGRVNTEAFF. CDR3 nucleotides: TGCGCCAGCAGCCAGAGAGGGGGCAGGGTGAACACTGAAGCTTTCTTT. The genes are TRBV4-1 and TRBJ1-1; 7 bases line up with TRBD1. CDR3 length: 16 residues. In germline, CDR1 is MGHRA, CDR2 YSYEKL. Trimming cost V 3 bases and J 0 bases; bases outside gene matches: 7.